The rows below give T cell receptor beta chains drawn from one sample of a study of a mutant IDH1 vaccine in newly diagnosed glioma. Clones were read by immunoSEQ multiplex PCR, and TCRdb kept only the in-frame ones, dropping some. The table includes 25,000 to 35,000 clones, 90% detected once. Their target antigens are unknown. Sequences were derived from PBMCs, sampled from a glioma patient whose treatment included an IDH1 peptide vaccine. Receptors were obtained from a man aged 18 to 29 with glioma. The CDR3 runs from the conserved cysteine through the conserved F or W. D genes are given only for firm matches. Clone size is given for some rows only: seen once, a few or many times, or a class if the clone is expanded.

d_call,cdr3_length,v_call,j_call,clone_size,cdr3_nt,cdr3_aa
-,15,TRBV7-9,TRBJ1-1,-,TGTGCCAGCAGCCAAAGCGGATCCCCGGTCACTGAAGCTTTCTTT,CASSQSGSPVTEAFF
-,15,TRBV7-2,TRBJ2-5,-,TGTGCCAGCAGGGGGGGAGGCAGGGAACAAGAGACCCAGTACTTC,CASRGGGREQETQYF
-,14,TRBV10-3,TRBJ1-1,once,TGTGCCATCAGGGGGACGGCCATGAACACTGAAGCTTTCTTT,CAIRGTAMNTEAFF
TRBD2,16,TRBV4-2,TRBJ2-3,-,TGTGCCAGCAGCCGCTCTCTAGCGGGGGCCTCAGATACGCAGTATTTT,CASSRSLAGASDTQYF
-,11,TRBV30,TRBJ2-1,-,TGTGCCTGGAGTTGGACTGATGAGCAGTTCTTC,CAWSWTDEQFF
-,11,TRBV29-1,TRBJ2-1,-,TGCAGCGCCGAGAGGGGGGGCGAGCAGTTCTTC,CSAERGGEQFF
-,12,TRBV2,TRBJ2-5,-,TGTGCCAGCGAGGGCAGGAGGGAGACCCAGTACTTC,CASEGRRETQYF
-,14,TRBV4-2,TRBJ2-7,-,TGTGCCAGCAGCCAACCCACTGGAACCTACGAGCAGTACTTC,CASSQPTGTYEQYF
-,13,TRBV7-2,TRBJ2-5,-,TGTGCCAGCAGCTTCGGAGGGGCAGAGACCCAGTACTTC,CASSFGGAETQYF
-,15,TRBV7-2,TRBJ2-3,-,TGTGCCAGCAGCCCCGTTTCAGGGGGGGGCAATACGCAGTATTTT,CASSPVSGGGNTQYF
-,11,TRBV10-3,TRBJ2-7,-,TGTGCCATCAGTAGCGCCTACGAGCAGTACTTC,CAISSAYEQYF
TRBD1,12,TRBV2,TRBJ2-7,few,TGTGCCAGCAGTGGGGACAGGCACGAGCAGTACTTC,CASSGDRHEQYF
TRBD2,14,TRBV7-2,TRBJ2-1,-,TGTGCCAGCAGCCTGGGACTAGCGGAGTCCCGGCAGTTCTTC,CASSLGLAESRQFF
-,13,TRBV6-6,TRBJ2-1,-,TGTGCCAGCAGTTTACAGGGTTACAATGAGCAGTTCTTC,CASSLQGYNEQFF
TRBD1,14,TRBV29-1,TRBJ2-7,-,TGCAGCGTCCTGGGACAGGGGGCCGGCTACGAGCAGTACTTC,CSVLGQGAGYEQYF
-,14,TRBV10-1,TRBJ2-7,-,TGCGCCAGCAGTGAGTACAGGGCCTCTCGAGAGCAGTACTTC,CASSEYRASREQYF
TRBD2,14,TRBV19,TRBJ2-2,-,TGTGCCGGCCCCGGGACTAGAGACACCGGGGAGCTGTTTTTT,CAGPGTRDTGELFF
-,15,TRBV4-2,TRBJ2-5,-,TGTGCCAGCAGCCAAGACGGCGGCCGCAGTAAGGCCCAGTACTTC,CASSQDGGRSKAQYF
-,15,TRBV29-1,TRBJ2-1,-,TGCAGCGTTGAAGATGGGGAGATCACCTACAATGAGCAGTTCTTC,CSVEDGEITYNEQFF
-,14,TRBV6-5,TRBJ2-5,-,TGTGCCAGCAGTTCAGGGTGGGATCAAGAGACCCAGTACTTC,CASSSGWDQETQYF
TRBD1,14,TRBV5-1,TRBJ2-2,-,TGCGCCAGCAGCTTCCGACAGGGGTTCGGGGAGCTGTTTTTT,CASSFRQGFGELFF
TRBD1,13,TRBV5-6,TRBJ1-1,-,TGTGCCAGCAGCTTGGACAGGGGAACTGAAGCTTTCTTT,CASSLDRGTEAFF
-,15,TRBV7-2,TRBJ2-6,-,TGTGCCAGCAGTCCACAGGGATCTGGGGCCAACGTCCTGACTTTC,CASSPQGSGANVLTF
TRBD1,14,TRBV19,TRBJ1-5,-,TGTGCCAGTCGTAGCGACAGGGGAGGGCAGCCCCAGCATTTT,CASRSDRGGQPQHF
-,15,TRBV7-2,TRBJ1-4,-,TGTGCCAGCAGGGTAACAGGGACAACTAATGAAAAACTGTTTTTT,CASRVTGTTNEKLFF
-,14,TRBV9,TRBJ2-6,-,TGTGCCAGTAGTACCGGGGATGGGGCCAACGTCCTGACTTTC,CASSTGDGANVLTF
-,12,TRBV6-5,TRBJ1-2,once,TGTGCCAGCGGGAGCCCCTCTTCGGGCTACACCTTC,CASGSPSSGYTF
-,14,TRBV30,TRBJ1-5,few,TGTGCCTGGAGTGTCAAGCGGGACAATCAGCCCCAGCATTTT,CAWSVKRDNQPQHF
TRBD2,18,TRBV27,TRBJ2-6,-,TGTGCCAGCAGTCTACAACTAGCGGGGACCTCTGGGGCCAACGTCCTGACTTTC,CASSLQLAGTSGANVLTF
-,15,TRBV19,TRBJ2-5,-,TGTGCCAGTAGTCCCGGTCAGGGGAACCAAGAGACCCAGTACTTC,CASSPGQGNQETQYF
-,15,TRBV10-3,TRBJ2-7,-,TGTGCCATCAGTGGATTAGCGAGCGTTTCCTACGAGCAGTACTTC,CAISGLASVSYEQYF
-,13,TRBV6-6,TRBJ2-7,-,TGTGCCAGCAGCCCGGACGGCCTCTACGAGCAGTACTTC,CASSPDGLYEQYF
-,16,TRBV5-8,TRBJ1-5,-,TGTGCCAGCAGCCACCGGGACGGCAATTTCAATCAGCCCCAGCATTTT,CASSHRDGNFNQPQHF
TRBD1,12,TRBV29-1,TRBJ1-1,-,TGCAGCGTAGGAGTGGGACAGGGGAAGACTTTCTTT,CSVGVGQGKTFF
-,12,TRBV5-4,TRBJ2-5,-,TGTGCCAGCAGCTTGAGTAGTCGGACCCAGTACTTC,CASSLSSRTQYF
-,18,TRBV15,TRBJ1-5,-,TGTGCCACCAGCAGACATCCATTTGGGGGGGAACGCAATCAGCCCCAGCATTTT,CATSRHPFGGERNQPQHF
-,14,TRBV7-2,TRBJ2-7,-,TGTGCCAGCAGCCGGACAGTCTACACGATCGAGCAGTACTTC,CASSRTVYTIEQYF
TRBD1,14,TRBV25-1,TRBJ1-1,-,TGTGCCAGCAGTGGGGGGACAGGGGCCACTGAAGCTTTCTTT,CASSGGTGATEAFF
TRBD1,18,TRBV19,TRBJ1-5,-,TGTGCCAGTAGTATCGCTCCCTCCGGGACAGGGTTTGGGGAGCCCCAGCATTTT,CASSIAPSGTGFGEPQHF